This T cell receptor (beta chain) was sequenced during a study of cytomegalovirus exposure and HLA in healthy donors. Study observations and caveats: In a later analysis, across HLA loci, associated TCR counts were highest for DRB1, lowest for HLA-C.

The PCR used 60 Vbeta and 13 Jbeta primers. Data came from immunoSEQ multiplex PCR; TCRdb stores just in-frame clones and leaves some out. The sample includes around 70,000 clones, roughly 60% of them seen just once. The germline CDR1 and CDR2 sequences are SEHNR and FQNEAQ (reference sequence). V lost 1 base to trimming and J lost 1 base; unmatched junction nucleotides: 5. The CDR3 runs to 16 residues. This clone showed up just once. The target antigen is unknown. Sequencing was performed on PBMCs. This rearrangement joins TRBV7-9 to TRBJ2-5, with 8 bases aligning to TRBD1. The TCR was taken from a man aged 30-40 years in good health and CMV-seronegative. The DNA for the CDR3 is TGTGCCAGCAGCTTAGGGTTAACAGGGGGCCAAGAGACCCAGTACTTC. This gives the protein CASSLGLTGGQETQYF.